Below, one T cell receptor (beta chain) is given with its context. This record comes from a study of T cell responses to AZD1222 COVID-19 vaccine. TCRdb's table, derived via immunoSEQ multiplex PCR, lists solely in-frame clones and lacks some. Of approximately 70,000 clones in the sample, roughly 84% were seen once. The CDR3 runs to 15 residues. Germline-derived CDR1 and CDR2 are KGHSH and LQKENI. The junction had 4 bases not matched to a gene; V was cut back by 6 bases and J by 1 base. This chain uses TRBV18 with TRBJ2-5, with 11 bases identical to TRBD1. This clonotype originated in an adult in good health. The source was peripheral blood, collected on day 0 of AZD1222 vaccination. Here the CDR3 DNA reads TGTGCCAGCTCTCGCGGGACAGGGGGCCAAGAGACCCAGTACTTC. Amino acids: CASSRGTGGQETQYF.